This TCR beta chain was obtained from a study of cytotoxic CD8 clonotypes in ibrutinib-treated CLL. About the study: Averaging across samples gave around 260,000 productive templates and roughly 100,000 productive rearrangements. Study-level results: Researchers report that baseline clonality outpaced age-matched healthy donors and tracked circulating CD8+ T-cell counts.

On this clone itself: Its antigen is undetermined.

Trimming cost V 2 bases and J 2 bases, with 6 bases left between them. This CDR3 is built from 13 residues. Germline V gives CDR1 MNHNS, CDR2 SASEGT. Cryopreserved PBMCs supplied 2 to 2.5 micrograms of genomic DNA for TCR beta libraries. The protocol was immunoSEQ multiplex PCR, while the TCRdb copy is restricted to in-frame clones and leaves out a portion. The table has 40,000 or so clones, roughly two thirds seen once. This TCR was recovered from a human donor with chronic lymphocytic leukemia. This sample comprised PBMCs, obtained at disease progression, from a patient treated with ibrutinib. The V call is TRBV6-1, the J call TRBJ1-2, with D hard to call. CDR3 DNA sequence: TGTGCCAGCAGTGAATCCATCAACTATGGCTACACCTTC. As protein: CASSESINYGYTF.